Listed below are T cell receptor beta chains from one sample, sequenced in a study of regulatory T cells in long-lasting Graves disease. Using its own MiXCR run on the multiplex PCR reads, TCRdb lists one record per CDR3 protein. The sample shows hundreds of thousands of distinct CDR3 sequences, around a sixth of them seen only once. The input for sequencing was peripheral blood mononuclear cells (PBMCs), taken at new diagnosis, from a patient treated with antithyroid drugs. The receptors were gathered from a female donor with Graves disease. Both conserved end residues are part of each CDR3. The D gene is left open where the match is weak. A clone size is listed for some rows: how often the clone was seen (once, few, many), or a class if it is expanded.

d_call: NA; v_call: TRBV11-2; clone_size: many; j_call: TRBJ2-3; cdr3_nt: TGTGCCAGCAGCTTAGCTTCCGATACGCAGTATTTT; cdr3_aa: CASSLASDTQYF
d_call: NA; v_call: TRBV28; clone_size: few; j_call: TRBJ2-2; cdr3_nt: TGTGCCACCTCGGAGGGGGTCACGAACACCGGGGAGCTGTTTTTT; cdr3_aa: CATSEGVTNTGELFF
d_call: NA; v_call: TRBV2; clone_size: NA; j_call: TRBJ2-4; cdr3_nt: TGTGCCAGCAGTGCTCCTCCTAGAGGAAGGGGATACATTCAGTACTTC; cdr3_aa: CASSAPPRGRGYIQYF
d_call: NA; v_call: TRBV18; clone_size: many; j_call: TRBJ1-1; cdr3_nt: TGTGCCAGCTCACCTGCGTCCATGAACACTGAAGCTTTCTTT; cdr3_aa: CASSPASMNTEAFF
d_call: NA; v_call: TRBV5-6; clone_size: many; j_call: TRBJ1-1; cdr3_nt: TGTGCCAGCAGCCTTCGGGCCGAAGATGAAGCTTTCTTT; cdr3_aa: CASSLRAEDEAFF
d_call: NA; v_call: TRBV5-6; clone_size: many; j_call: TRBJ2-3; cdr3_nt: TGTGCCAGCAGCCCCTCTCCGGGAGCGACAGATACGCAGTATTTT; cdr3_aa: CASSPSPGATDTQYF
d_call: NA; v_call: TRBV20-1; clone_size: many; j_call: TRBJ2-5; cdr3_nt: TGCAGTGCTGGAAGGGGGACACAAGAGACCCAGTACTTC; cdr3_aa: CSAGRGTQETQYF
d_call: NA; v_call: TRBV4-1; clone_size: many; j_call: TRBJ2-1; cdr3_nt: TGCGCCAGCAGCCAAGATACGGGGGGCGGTTTGCGTGAGCAGTTCTTC; cdr3_aa: CASSQDTGGGLREQFF
d_call: TRBD1; v_call: TRBV19; clone_size: NA; j_call: TRBJ2-6; cdr3_nt: TGTGCCAGCAGCAGGACAGGGGCCAACTCTGGGGCCAACGTCCTGACTTTC; cdr3_aa: CASSRTGANSGANVLTF
d_call: NA; v_call: TRBV2; clone_size: many; j_call: TRBJ1-2; cdr3_nt: TGTGCCAGCAGTGAAAGCTACGGGGGACGACGGAAAGCTAACTATGGCTACACCTTC; cdr3_aa: CASSESYGGRRKANYGYTF
d_call: TRBD2; v_call: TRBV12-5; clone_size: many; j_call: TRBJ2-5; cdr3_nt: TGTGCTAGTGGTTTGGTCTCAAGCGGGAGTGAGACCCAGTACTTC; cdr3_aa: CASGLVSSGSETQYF
d_call: TRBD1; v_call: TRBV28; clone_size: many; j_call: TRBJ2-7; cdr3_nt: TGTGCCAGCAGTTCCCCGACAGGGGTGGGGGAGCAGTACTTC; cdr3_aa: CASSSPTGVGEQYF
d_call: NA; v_call: TRBV4-1; clone_size: NA; j_call: TRBJ2-3; cdr3_nt: TGCGCCAGCAGCCAAGTGGGAGGTGCTAGCACAGATACGCAGTATTTT; cdr3_aa: CASSQVGGASTDTQYF
d_call: NA; v_call: TRBV2; clone_size: many; j_call: TRBJ1-1; cdr3_nt: TGTGCCAGCAAAGGAAACCTGGGAACTGAAGCTTTCTTT; cdr3_aa: CASKGNLGTEAFF
d_call: TRBD1; v_call: TRBV18; clone_size: many; j_call: TRBJ2-7; cdr3_nt: TGTGCCAGCTCACCACCGGGACAGCGCGAGCAGTACTTC; cdr3_aa: CASSPPGQREQYF
d_call: TRBD2; v_call: TRBV24-1; clone_size: few; j_call: TRBJ2-5; cdr3_nt: TGTGCCACCAGTGATGCCGGGACTAGCGGGGGGGGGGAGACCCAGTACTTC; cdr3_aa: CATSDAGTSGGGETQYF
d_call: NA; v_call: TRBV9; clone_size: few; j_call: TRBJ1-1; cdr3_nt: TGTGCCAGCAGCCCTACGGAGACAGAGAACACTGAAGCTTTCTTT; cdr3_aa: CASSPTETENTEAFF
d_call: TRBD1; v_call: TRBV6-2/TRBV6-3; clone_size: many; j_call: TRBJ2-1; cdr3_nt: TGTGCCAGCAGTTACTCAACAGGGGGCAATGAGCAGTTCTTC; cdr3_aa: CASSYSTGGNEQFF
d_call: NA; v_call: TRBV3-1; clone_size: many; j_call: TRBJ1-2; cdr3_nt: TGTGCCAGCAGCCAGGGGGGGCGGATTTCGGGCTACACCTTC; cdr3_aa: CASSQGGRISGYTF
d_call: NA; v_call: TRBV6-2/TRBV6-3; clone_size: few; j_call: TRBJ1-5; cdr3_nt: TGTGCCAGTACAGGGAGAGAGGGACAGCCCCAGCATTTT; cdr3_aa: CASTGREGQPQHF
d_call: NA; v_call: TRBV12-3/TRBV12-4; clone_size: many; j_call: TRBJ1-2; cdr3_nt: TGTGCCAGCAGTTTACTTGGTTTTCTACCTGAATTC; cdr3_aa: CASSLLGFLPEF
d_call: NA; v_call: TRBV12-3/TRBV12-4; clone_size: many; j_call: TRBJ1-1; cdr3_nt: TGTGCCAGCAGTTTTTTTGTGCGGAAAAACACTGAAGCTTTCTTT; cdr3_aa: CASSFFVRKNTEAFF
d_call: TRBD2; v_call: TRBV12-3/TRBV12-4; clone_size: many; j_call: TRBJ2-1; cdr3_nt: TGTGCCAGCAGTCCCGGACTAGCGGGGATCTACAATGAGCAGTTCTTC; cdr3_aa: CASSPGLAGIYNEQFF
d_call: NA; v_call: TRBV6-9; clone_size: many; j_call: TRBJ1-2; cdr3_nt: TGTGCCAGCAGTTACTTTGGAGACAACTATGGCTACACCTTC; cdr3_aa: CASSYFGDNYGYTF